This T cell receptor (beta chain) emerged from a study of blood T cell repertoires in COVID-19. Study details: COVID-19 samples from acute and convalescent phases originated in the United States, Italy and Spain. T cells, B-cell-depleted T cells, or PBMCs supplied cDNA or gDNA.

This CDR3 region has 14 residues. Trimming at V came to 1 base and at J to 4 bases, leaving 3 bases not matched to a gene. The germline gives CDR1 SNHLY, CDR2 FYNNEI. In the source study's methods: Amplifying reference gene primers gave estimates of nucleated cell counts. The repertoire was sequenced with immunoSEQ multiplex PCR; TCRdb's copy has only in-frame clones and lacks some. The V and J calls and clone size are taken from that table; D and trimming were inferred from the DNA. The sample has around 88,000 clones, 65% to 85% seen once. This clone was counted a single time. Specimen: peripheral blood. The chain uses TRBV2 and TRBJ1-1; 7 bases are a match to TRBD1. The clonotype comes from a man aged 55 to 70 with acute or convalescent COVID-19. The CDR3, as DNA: TGTGCCAGCAGTGAAGAGGGGACAGTCACTGAAGCTTTCTTT. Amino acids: CASSEEGTVTEAFF.